These 10 T cell receptor beta chains came from one sample sequenced in a study of PD-1 blockade in classical Hodgkin lymphoma. Some clones are missing from TCRdb's copy, which holds only in-frame ones; the method was immunoSEQ multiplex PCR. The data contain 35,000 to 45,000 clones, around 87% of them singletons. Every patient had relapsed following autologous stem cell transplantation, and cohorts differed in brentuximab vedotin exposure. This specimen consisted of peripheral blood mononuclear cells (PBMCs), obtained at baseline. The source is a human donor with classical Hodgkin lymphoma.

This clone appeared once. The chain's CDR3 is CASAGGALAKNIQYF. The DNA for the CDR3 is TGTGCCAGCGCTGGAGGGGCACTAGCCAAAAACATTCAGTACTTC. V usage is TRBV28 and J usage is TRBJ2-4, with a weak D call TRBD2 (6 bases). The length of the CDR3 is 15 residues. Germline V gene data show CDR1 as MDHEN and CDR2 as SYDVKM. Trimming cost V 8 bases and J 0 bases, with 14 bases left between them.

This clone showed up just once. The chain couples TRBV19 to TRBJ2-4; 7 nucleotides match TRBD1. Trimming at V came to 3 bases and at J to 2 bases, leaving 1 base not matched to a gene. CDR3 length: 14 residues. Germline-derived CDR1 and CDR2 are LNHDA and SQIVND (reference sequence). Written as DNA, the CDR3 is TGTGCCAGTAGTATTAGGGGGCCCAAAAACATTCAGTACTTC. The encoded protein is CASSIRGPKNIQYF.

This chain connects TRBV6-4 to TRBJ2-7; a weak D match, TRBD1 (6 bases). This CDR3 has 19 residues. The V end was cut by 4 bases, the J end by 0 bases, with 25 bases between. Germline V gene data show CDR1 as MRHNA and CDR2 as SNTAGT. The CDR3: CASSASKTGFHRSSYEQYF. The CDR3 bases are TGTGCCAGCAGTGCTAGTAAAACAGGGTTCCACAGGAGCTCCTACGAGCAGTACTTC.

The chain is built from TRBV21-1 and TRBJ1-2; TRBD1, the table's D call, was not compared with the DNA. TRBV21-1 is flagged as a pseudogene. The CDR3 has 14 amino acids. The CDR3: CASSLDRGEDGYTF. CDR3 nucleotides: TGTGCCAGCAGCCTGGACAGGGGAGAAGATGGCTACACCTTC.

The V gene is TRBV10-2, the J gene TRBJ2-7, with 10 bases aligning to TRBD1. From germline, CDR1 is WSHSY and CDR2 SAAADI. This CDR3 is built from 15 residues. V shed 3 bases and J 4 bases; nucleotides not matched to a gene: 6. The CDR3 sequence: CASSESRTGGYEQYF. In DNA, the CDR3 is TGCGCCAGCAGTGAATCGCGGACAGGGGGTTACGAGCAGTACTTC.

The CDR3 spells CASSAQGISGNTIYF. The CDR3 DNA follows: TGTGCCAGCAGCGCACAGGGGATCTCTGGAAACACCATATATTTT. The chain employs TRBV11-2 and TRBJ1-3; 7 bases align to TRBD1. Germline trimming cut 5 bases from V and 0 bases from J; bases unmatched to any gene: 4. This CDR3 contains 15 residues. CDR1 SGHAT and CDR2 FQNNGV come from the germline V gene.

This sequence joins TRBV6-5 and TRBJ1-1, with TRBD1 as a possible D gene (6 bases). The V end was cut by 0 bases, the J end by 0 bases, with 11 bases between. CDR3 length equals 16 residues. CDR1 MNHEY and CDR2 SVGAGI come from the germline V gene. CDR3: CASSYSLPGVNTEAFF. Here the CDR3 DNA reads TGTGCCAGCAGTTACTCTTTACCAGGGGTGAACACTGAAGCTTTCTTT.

The J gene is TRBJ2-3, the V gene TRBV20-1; D unresolved. Germline V gives CDR1 DFQATT, CDR2 SNEGSKA (reference sequence). Deletions cut 5 bases from V and 3 bases from J, with 6 bases between. This CDR3 has 11 residues. The chain's CDR3 is CSALGTDTQYF. The CDR3 nucleotides read TGCAGTGCTCTCGGGACAGATACGCAGTATTTT.

The V gene is TRBV27, the J gene TRBJ2-7; 12 nucleotides line up with TRBD2. Germline V gene sequence: CDR1 MNHEY, CDR2 SMNVEV (reference sequence). The CDR3 totals 17 residues. V shed 0 bases and J 7 bases; nucleotides not matched to a gene: 10. This CDR3 is CASSLSHRLAGVGEQYF. In DNA, the CDR3 is TGTGCCAGCAGTTTATCTCACCGACTAGCGGGGGTCGGAGAGCAGTACTTC.

CDR3 residues: CASSPSRLARGYEQYF. The CDR3 DNA reads TGTGCCAGCAGCCCGTCCAGACTAGCGAGAGGCTACGAGCAGTACTTC. V gene TRBV11-2 combines with J gene TRBJ2-7; 8 nucleotides agree with TRBD2. Looked up from germline, CDR1 is SGHAT and CDR2 is FQNNGV. With V trimmed by 5 bases and J by 3 bases, 12 bases remained unmatched. CDR3 length: 16 amino acids.